This T cell receptor (beta chain) is drawn from a study of T cells in Graves' hyperthyroidism and ophthalmopathy. Study-wide points: Most thyroid-expanded clonotypes above 0.001 were also found in blood.

Deletions cut 6 bases from V and 4 bases from J, with 16 bases between. The CDR3 is 15 residues long. Germline assignment: CDR1 MNHEY and CDR2 SVGEGT. Each diagnosis drew on symptoms, thyroxine, TRAb, thyroid ultrasound and orbital computed tomography findings. This clonotype was counted only a few times. Its antigen is undetermined. RNA transcripts were the template for amplifying TCR beta CDR3 regions. When the TCR CDR3 underwent first-round RT-PCR, the HTBI primer set was used. TCRdb redid the calling of the multiplex PCR reads with MiXCR, one entry per CDR3 protein. The table includes about 610,000 distinct CDR3 sequences, 14% to 15% detected once.

This chain uses TRBV6-2 or TRBV6-3 with TRBJ1-5, with TRBD1 as a possible D gene (5 bases). Material for sequencing was blood. The TCR was taken from a woman between 40 and 55 years old with Graves' ophthalmopathy. CDR3 sequence reads: CASRPSGTMNQPQHF. The CDR3 region has the DNA TGTGCCAGCAGACCGTCCGGGACGATGAATCAGCCCCAGCATTTT.